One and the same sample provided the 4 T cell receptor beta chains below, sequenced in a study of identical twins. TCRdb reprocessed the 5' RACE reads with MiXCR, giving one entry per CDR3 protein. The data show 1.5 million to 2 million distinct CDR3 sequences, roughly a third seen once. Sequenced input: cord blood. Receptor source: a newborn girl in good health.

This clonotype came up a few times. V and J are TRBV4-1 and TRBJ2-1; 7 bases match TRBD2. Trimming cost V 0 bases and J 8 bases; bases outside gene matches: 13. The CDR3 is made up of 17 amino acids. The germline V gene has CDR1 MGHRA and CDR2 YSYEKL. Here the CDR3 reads CASSQDKLAVKYYEQFF. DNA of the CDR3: TGCGCCAGCAGCCAAGATAAGCTAGCGGTGAAGTACTATGAGCAGTTCTTC.

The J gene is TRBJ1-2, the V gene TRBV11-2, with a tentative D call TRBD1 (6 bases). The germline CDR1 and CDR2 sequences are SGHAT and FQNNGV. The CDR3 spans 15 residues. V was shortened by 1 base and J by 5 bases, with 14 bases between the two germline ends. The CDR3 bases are TGTGCCAGCAGCTTAGCGCGTACCAGGGGTTATGGCTACACCTTC. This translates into CASSLARTRGYGYTF.

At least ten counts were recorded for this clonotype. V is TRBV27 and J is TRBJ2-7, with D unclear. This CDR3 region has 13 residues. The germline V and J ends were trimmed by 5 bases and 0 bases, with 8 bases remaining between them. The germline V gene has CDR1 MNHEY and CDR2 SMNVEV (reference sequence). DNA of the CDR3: TGTGCCAGCAGTAAGACGAGCTCCTACGAGCAGTACTTC. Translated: CASSKTSSYEQYF.

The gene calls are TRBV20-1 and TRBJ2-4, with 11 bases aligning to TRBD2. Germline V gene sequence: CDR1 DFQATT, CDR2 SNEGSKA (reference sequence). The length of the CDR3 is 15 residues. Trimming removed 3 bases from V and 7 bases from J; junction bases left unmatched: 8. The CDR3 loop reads CSARNSGRADNIQYF. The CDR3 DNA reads TGCAGTGCTAGGAATAGCGGGAGGGCTGACAACATTCAGTACTTC.